The next 14 T cell receptor beta chains were all read from a single sample in a study of Graves' ophthalmopathy and Graves' hyperthyroidism. RNA transcripts yielded amplified TCR beta CDR3 regions. HTBI primers primed a first-round RT-PCR, and a second-round multiplex PCR followed. TCRdb processed the multiplex PCR reads anew with MiXCR; each CDR3 protein has one entry. The table includes 650,000 to 900,000 distinct CDR3 sequences, 40% detected once. The specimen sequenced was peripheral blood. These TCRs come from an adult man with Graves' ophthalmopathy.

This clonotype was counted many times. This chain links TRBV7-6 with TRBJ1-2; D is unresolved. The CDR3 length is 13 residues. Looked up from germline, CDR1 is SGHVS and CDR2 is FNYEAQ. Trimming pared 1 base from V and 5 bases from J, leaving 8 bases between. CDR3 sequence (DNA): TGTGCCAGCAGCTTAGTTGAGGGATATGGCTACACCTTC. It codes for CASSLVEGYGYTF.

This clonotype was observed a handful of times. The chain couples TRBV6-5 to TRBJ1-2; TRBD1 might be the D (6 bases). The CDR3 is 15 amino acids. Germline assignment: CDR1 MNHEY and CDR2 SVGAGI. The V gene lost 8 bases and the J gene lost 2 bases, with 18 bases spanning the gap. The CDR3 protein is CASGSTIQGNYGYTF. The CDR3 DNA follows: TGTGCCAGCGGCAGTACAATACAGGGAAACTATGGCTACACCTTC.

This chain links TRBV7-9 with TRBJ2-5, with 11 positions matching TRBD1. The V segment lost 5 bases and the J segment 6 bases; nucleotides outside the gene matches: 11. CDR3 size: 16 residues. Germline lookup yields CDR1 SEHNR and CDR2 FQNEAQ (reference sequence). The CDR3 DNA reads as TGTGCCAGCAGCCGCGGACAGGGGGCGGGAATGAAGACCCAGTACTTC. The encoded protein is CASSRGQGAGMKTQYF.

The table lists this clonotype with many counts. This chain links TRBV7-2 with TRBJ2-5; 7 nucleotides line up with TRBD1. The CDR3 covers 16 residues. After removal of 5 bases from V and 0 bases from J, the junction contained 9 bases not matched to a gene. The germline V gene encodes CDR1 SGHTA and CDR2 FQGNSA. CDR3 protein: CASSTLTGNDQETQYF. The DNA of the CDR3 is TGTGCCAGCAGCACACTGACAGGGAATGACCAAGAGACCCAGTACTTC. Based on the CDR3 plus reference TRBV7-2 and TRBJ2-5, the full variable domain is GAGVSQSPSNKVTEKGKDVELRCDPISGHTALYWYRQSLGQGLEFLIYFQGNSAPDKSGLPSDRFSAERTGGSVSTLTIQRTQQEDSAVYLCASSTLTGNDQETQYFGPGTRLLVL.

This clonotype was detected ten times or more. This chain joins TRBV15 and TRBJ2-7; tentatively, D is TRBD1 (5 bases). The V end lost 4 bases, the J end lost 2 bases, and 12 bases lay between the germline ends. There are 14 residues in the CDR3. CDR1 LNHNV and CDR2 YYDKDF come from the germline V gene (reference sequence). The DNA for the CDR3 is TGTGCCACCAGCACCCGACAGACGACCTACGAGCAGTACTTC. Translation gives CATSTRQTTYEQYF.

In its sample, this clonotype was seen once. The gene calls are TRBV2 and TRBJ1-2; no firm D call. Trimming pared 6 bases from V and 4 bases from J, leaving 12 bases between. Germline V gives CDR1 SNHLY, CDR2 FYNNEI. CDR3 size: 13 residues. The DNA of the CDR3 is TGTGCCAGCAGCCAGTCTCGAGTCTATGGCTACACCTTC. Encoded protein: CASSQSRVYGYTF.

This clonotype was seen ten or more times. The chain couples TRBV25-1 to TRBJ2-5; 14 bases are a match to TRBD2. Germline values: CDR1 MGHDK, CDR2 SYGVNS. This CDR3 region has 17 residues. The J segment lost 4 bases and the V segment lost 4 bases, leaving 8 bases of the junction unmatched. The CDR3 DNA reads TGTGCCAGCAGTGCATACGCCGGGACTAGCGGGGGAGAGACCCAGTACTTC. It is translated as CASSAYAGTSGGETQYF.

This clonotype was seen only a few times. CDR3 in amino acids: CAISDSGGYQETQYF. In DNA, the CDR3 is TGTGCCATCAGTGATAGCGGGGGGTACCAAGAGACCCAGTACTTC. V and J are TRBV10-3 and TRBJ2-5; 10 bases are a match to TRBD2. J gave up 0 bases and V 3 bases, and 1 base lay outside the gene matches. Germline values: CDR1 ENHRY, CDR2 SYGVKD. This CDR3 region has 15 residues.

The chain has TRBV7-2 and TRBJ2-5; no reliable D call. Germline V gene lookup returns CDR1 SGHTA and CDR2 FQGNSA. CDR3 length: 11 residues. CDR3 sequence reads: CANRREETQYF. The CDR3 DNA follows: TGTGCTAACCGCCGGGAAGAGACCCAGTACTTC.

This clonotype was found a few times. A much larger clone differs by one base, so this may be a read error. This chain links TRBV29-1 with TRBJ2-5; D is tentatively TRBD1 or TRBD2 (5 bases each). Per germline, CDR1 SQVTM and CDR2 ANQGSEA. This CDR3 has 13 amino acids. This chain's CDR3 is CSLRTGPQETQHF. The CDR3 nucleotides read TGCAGCCTTAGGACGGGACCCCAAGAGACCCAGCACTTC.

This clonotype was observed a few times. The chain has TRBV29-1 and TRBJ2-2; no clear D. The ends were cut back, 6 bases at V and 6 bases at J, with 14 bases in the middle. This CDR3 region has 13 residues. Germline lookup yields CDR1 SQVTM and CDR2 ANQGSEA. CDR3 sequence reads: CSVLHVAAGELFF. CDR3 DNA sequence: TGCAGCGTCCTACACGTTGCCGCCGGGGAGCTGTTTTTT.

The chain couples TRBV6-6 to TRBJ2-7, with a tentative D call TRBD2 (7 bases). The CDR3 has 12 residues. The V gene's germline CDR1 is MNHNY and CDR2 SVGAGI (reference sequence). Trimming stripped 11 bases from V and 0 bases from J, with 11 bases between. The CDR3 DNA follows: TGTGCCGGGGGGGCAGGCTCCTACGAGCAGTACTTC. It specifies CAGGAGSYEQYF.

This clonotype was counted many times. One junction end does not reproduce the germline sequence, and a read error may be involved. The CDR3 DNA is TGTGCCAGCAGTGGTAATCAGCCCCAGCATTTT. This codes for CASSGNQPQHF. This chain joins TRBV24-1 and TRBJ1-5; D uncertain. Germline loops: CDR1 KGHDR, CDR2 SFDVKD. The CDR3 runs 11 residues.

The genes are TRBV9 and TRBJ2-2; D possibly corresponds to TRBD2 (7 bases). From germline, CDR1 is SGDLS and CDR2 YYNGEE. The CDR3 is made up of 15 amino acids. V was cut by 4 bases and J by 4 bases, with 14 bases left in between. CDR3 loop: CASSSLRGATGELFF. CDR3 DNA: TGTGCCAGCAGCTCCCTTCGGGGGGCCACCGGGGAGCTGTTTTTT.